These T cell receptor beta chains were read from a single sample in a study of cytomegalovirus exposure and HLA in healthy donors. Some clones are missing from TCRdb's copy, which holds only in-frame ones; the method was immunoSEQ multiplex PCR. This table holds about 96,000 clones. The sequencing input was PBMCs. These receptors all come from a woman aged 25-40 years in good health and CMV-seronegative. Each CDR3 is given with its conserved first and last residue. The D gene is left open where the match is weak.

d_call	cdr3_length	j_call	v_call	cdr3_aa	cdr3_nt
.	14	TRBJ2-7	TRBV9	CASSIRHGSYEQYF	TGTGCCAGCAGCATACGACACGGCTCCTACGAGCAGTACTTC
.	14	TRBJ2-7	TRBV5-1	CASTYNVGAYEQYF	TGCGCCAGCACCTACAACGTCGGGGCCTACGAGCAGTACTTC
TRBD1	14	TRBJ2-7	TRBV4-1	CASSHGTGGSEQYF	TGCGCCAGCAGCCACGGGACAGGGGGCTCCGAGCAGTACTTC
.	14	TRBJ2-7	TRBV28	CASSPPWRGPEQYF	TGTGCCAGCAGTCCCCCATGGAGGGGTCCCGAGCAGTACTTC
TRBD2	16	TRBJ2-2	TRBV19	CASSMYRERGSGELFF	TGTGCCAGTAGTATGTACAGGGAGCGGGGGTCCGGGGAGCTGTTTTTT
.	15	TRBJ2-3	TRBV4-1	CASSPRTVPKDTQYF	TGCGCCAGCAGCCCACGGACTGTACCCAAAGATACGCAGTATTTT
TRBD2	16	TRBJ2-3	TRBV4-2	CASSQDFSGREDTQYF	TGTGCCAGCAGCCAAGATTTTAGCGGGAGGGAGGATACGCAGTATTTT
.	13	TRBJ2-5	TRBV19	CASSMGGLTAQYF	TGTGCCAGTAGTATGGGCGGGCTAACGGCCCAGTACTTC
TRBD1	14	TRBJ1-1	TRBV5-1	CASSTGTVNTEAFF	TGCGCCAGCAGCACCGGGACAGTGAACACTGAAGCTTTCTTT
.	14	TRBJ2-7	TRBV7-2	CASSLTGAPNEQYF	TGTGCCAGCAGCCTGACAGGCGCCCCGAACGAGCAGTACTTC
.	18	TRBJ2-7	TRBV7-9	CASSLTTGPTVSPYEQYF	TGTGCCAGCAGCCTAACGACAGGCCCGACGGTCTCTCCCTACGAGCAGTACTTC
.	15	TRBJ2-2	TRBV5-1	CASPTREDGTGELFF	TGCGCCAGCCCCACCAGGGAAGATGGAACCGGGGAGCTGTTTTTT
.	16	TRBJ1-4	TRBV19	CASRPKQGPTWEKLFF	TGTGCCAGTAGGCCGAAGCAGGGGCCGACATGGGAAAAACTGTTTTTT
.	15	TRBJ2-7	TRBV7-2	CASSLEVQRSYEQYF	TGTGCCAGCAGCTTAGAGGTTCAGCGCTCCTACGAGCAGTACTTC
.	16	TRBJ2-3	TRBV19	CATQAGPRGAQDTQYF	TGTGCCACCCAAGCTGGCCCCAGAGGTGCCCAAGATACGCAGTATTTT
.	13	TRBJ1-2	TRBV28	CASSPRTPYGYTF	TGTGCCAGCAGTCCCCGGACACCTTATGGCTACACCTTC
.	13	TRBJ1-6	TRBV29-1	CSVADTANSPLHF	TGCAGCGTTGCCGACACGGCCAATTCACCCCTCCACTTT
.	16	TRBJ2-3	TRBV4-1	CASSLVGQDYTDTQYF	TGCGCCAGCAGCCTCGTCGGACAGGACTACACAGATACGCAGTATTTT
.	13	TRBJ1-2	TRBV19	CATRVAGSYGYTF	TGTGCCACGAGGGTGGCGGGAAGCTATGGCTACACCTTC
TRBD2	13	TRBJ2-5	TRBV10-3	CAISLEAGQTQYF	TGTGCCATCAGCCTGGAAGCGGGACAGACCCAGTACTTC
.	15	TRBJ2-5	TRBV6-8	CASGPTEGARETQYF	TGTGCCAGCGGCCCGACCGAGGGTGCGCGAGAGACCCAGTACTTC
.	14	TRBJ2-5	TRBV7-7	CASSPIAGIETQYF	TGTGCTAGCAGCCCTATTGCAGGGATCGAGACCCAGTACTTC
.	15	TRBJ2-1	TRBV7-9	CASSPGSIPYNEQFF	TGTGCCAGCAGCCCCGGGAGTATCCCCTACAATGAGCAGTTCTTC
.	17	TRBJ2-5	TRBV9	CASSATSSVLGGETQYF	TGTGCCAGCAGCGCAACCTCTAGCGTTCTTGGTGGAGAGACCCAGTACTTC
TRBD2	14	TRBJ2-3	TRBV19	CASGGLADTDTQYF	TGTGCCAGTGGGGGACTAGCGGACACAGATACGCAGTATTTT
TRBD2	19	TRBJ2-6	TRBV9	CASSSLAAGGSSGANVLTF	TGTGCCAGCAGCTCCCTGGCAGCGGGGGGATCCTCTGGGGCCAACGTCCTGACTTTC
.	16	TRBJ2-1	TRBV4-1	CASSQTDSTPYNEQFF	TGCGCCAGCAGCCAGACGGACAGTACCCCCTACAATGAGCAGTTCTTC
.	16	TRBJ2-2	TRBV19	CASSIVGAQYTGELFF	TGTGCCAGTAGTATAGTGGGGGCCCAATACACCGGGGAGCTGTTTTTT
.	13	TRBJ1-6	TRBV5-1	CASSIAENSPLHF	TGCGCCAGCAGCATAGCAGAGAATTCACCCCTCCACTTT
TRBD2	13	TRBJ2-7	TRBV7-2	CASDSGVGGEQYF	TGTGCCAGCGACTCTGGAGTGGGAGGGGAGCAGTACTTC
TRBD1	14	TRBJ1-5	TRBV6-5	CASSEVMTGLPQHF	TGTGCCAGCAGTGAAGTTATGACAGGGCTGCCCCAGCATTTT
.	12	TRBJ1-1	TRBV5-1	CASSPAGERAFF	TGCGCCAGCAGCCCGGCGGGGGAGAGAGCTTTCTTT
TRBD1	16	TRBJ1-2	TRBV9	CASSVSGGGDRYGYTF	TGTGCCAGCAGCGTATCTGGAGGGGGGGACAGGTATGGCTACACCTTC
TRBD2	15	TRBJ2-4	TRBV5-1	CASSATGTSKNIQYF	TGCGCCAGCAGCGCCACAGGGACTAGCAAAAACATTCAGTACTTC
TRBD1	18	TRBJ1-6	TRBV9	CASSVAIGGTGGRSPLHF	TGTGCCAGCAGCGTAGCTATTGGCGGGACAGGGGGCAGATCACCCCTCCACTTT
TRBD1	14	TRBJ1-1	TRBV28	CASRDRGLATEAFF	TGTGCCAGCAGGGACAGGGGGCTTGCCACTGAAGCTTTCTTT
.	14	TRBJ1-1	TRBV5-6	CASRRRGGDTEAFF	TGTGCCAGCAGACGGAGAGGGGGTGACACTGAAGCTTTCTTT
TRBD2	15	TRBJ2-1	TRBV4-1	CASSPSGGVYNEQFF	TGCGCCAGCAGCCCTAGCGGGGGAGTCTACAATGAGCAGTTCTTC
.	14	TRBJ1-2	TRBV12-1	CASSFVRAGFGYTF	TGTGCCAGCAGCTTTGTACGGGCGGGGTTTGGCTACACCTTC
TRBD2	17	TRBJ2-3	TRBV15	CATSRDWVGGGTDTQYF	TGTGCCACCAGCAGAGATTGGGTTGGGGGGGGCACAGATACGCAGTATTTT
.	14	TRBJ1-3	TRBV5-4	CASSLSGSGNTIYF	TGTGCCAGCAGCTTGTCGGGTTCTGGAAACACCATATATTTT
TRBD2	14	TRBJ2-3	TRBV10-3	CAISAGGSTDTQYF	TGTGCCATCAGTGCGGGGGGAAGCACAGATACGCAGTATTTT
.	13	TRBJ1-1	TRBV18	CASSVQGNTEAFF	TGTGCCAGCTCAGTACAGGGGAACACTGAAGCTTTCTTT
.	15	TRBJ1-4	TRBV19	CASSLGEGLYEKLFF	TGTGCCAGTAGCCTCGGGGAGGGCCTATATGAAAAACTGTTTTTT
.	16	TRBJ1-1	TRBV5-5	CASSPSFGSLNTEAFF	TGTGCCAGCAGCCCTAGTTTTGGTTCCCTGAACACTGAAGCTTTCTTT
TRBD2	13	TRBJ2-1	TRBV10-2	CASRLAGDSEQFF	TGCGCCAGCAGACTAGCGGGAGATAGTGAGCAGTTCTTC
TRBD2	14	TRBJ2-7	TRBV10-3	CAIRVSGGAHEQYF	TGTGCCATCAGAGTAAGCGGGGGGGCCCACGAGCAGTACTTC
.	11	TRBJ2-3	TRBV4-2	CASSLRDTQYF	TGTGCCAGCAGCCTGAGGGATACGCAGTATTTT
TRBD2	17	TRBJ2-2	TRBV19	CASSIVGSGRGSGELFF	TGTGCCAGTAGTATAGTCGGTAGCGGGAGGGGTTCCGGGGAGCTGTTTTTT
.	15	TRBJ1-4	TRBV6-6	CASSYGSGWDEKLFF	TGTGCCAGCAGTTACGGGTCAGGGTGGGATGAAAAACTGTTTTTT
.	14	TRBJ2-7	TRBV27	CASKQVDIPYEQYF	TGTGCCAGCAAACAGGTTGACATACCCTACGAGCAGTACTTC
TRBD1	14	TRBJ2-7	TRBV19	CASSARQGSYEQYF	TGTGCCAGTAGTGCCCGACAGGGGTCCTACGAGCAGTACTTC